One sample yielded the 2 T cell receptor beta chains listed below, sequenced in a study of graft-versus-host responses after intestinal transplantation. The data were produced by immunoSEQ multiplex PCR, yet TCRdb's version contains in-frame clones alone and is incomplete. This table holds roughly 56,000 clones, around 90% found once. Source: PBMCs, taken roughly 120 days after intestinal transplantation. These receptors all stem from a human patient who received an intestinal transplant, so some T cells may come from the graft donor.

The V call is TRBV27, the J call TRBJ1-6, with D perhaps matching TRBD1 (6 bases). V was clipped by 5 bases and J by 2 bases, with 7 bases between them. The CDR3 is 14 amino acids. Germline CDR1 reads MNHEY; CDR2 reads SMNVEV (reference sequence). The CDR3 DNA reads as TGTGCCAGCAGTACAGGGCCCTATAATTCACCCCTCCACTTT. Translation gives CASSTGPYNSPLHF.

This chain uses TRBV9 with TRBJ2-3, with TRBD2 identical over 13 bases. Germline CDR1 reads SGDLS; CDR2 reads YYNGEE. V shed 0 bases and J 0 bases; nucleotides not matched to a gene: 7. The CDR3 sequence is 19 residues long. Here the CDR3 reads CASSVEGTSGITSTDTQYF. DNA for the CDR3: TGTGCCAGCAGCGTAGAGGGGACTAGCGGGATTACTAGCACAGATACGCAGTATTTT.